These T cell receptor beta chains were read from a single sample in a study of blood T cell repertoires in COVID-19. Sequencing was performed with immunoSEQ multiplex PCR; in TCRdb, only in-frame clones are kept and a portion is missing. The sample includes 200,000 to 250,000 clones, nearly 90% of them seen just once. Sequenced sample: peripheral blood. These receptors were collected from a young woman who had recovered from COVID-19. CDR3s include the opening cysteine and the closing phenylalanine or tryptophan.

j_call v_call cdr3_aa
TRBJ2-3 TRBV7-3 CASSFLAGGPFTDTQYF
TRBJ1-5 TRBV27 CASSSGQGASQPQHF
TRBJ2-5 TRBV25-1 CASSDGGSLRETQYF
TRBJ2-7 TRBV7-3 CASSVTSAHYEQYF
TRBJ1-1 TRBV9 CASSVVGGEAFF
TRBJ2-7 TRBV12-5 CASGLIRGEVLYEQYF
TRBJ1-2 TRBV4-1 CASSQDHRANYGYTF
TRBJ1-5 TRBV29-1 CSVGDRGPNQPQHF
TRBJ2-7 TRBV11-2 CASSSVRDRGFYEQYF
TRBJ2-7 TRBV6-5 CASSPDIGSYEQYF
TRBJ1-2 TRBV4-3 CASSQDGAVGYTF
TRBJ2-2 TRBV7-2 CASSSRLVGGELFF
TRBJ1-1 TRBV7-2 CASSLGLLLNTEAFF
TRBJ2-1 TRBV7-2 CASSYGGGLGNEQFF
TRBJ2-7 TRBV29-1 CSVEFGRGQGEQYF
TRBJ1-1 TRBV10-3 CAISDLTGISTEAFF
TRBJ1-1 TRBV21-1 CASSKGQGARAEAFF
TRBJ1-4 TRBV6-4 CASRSGESEKLFF
TRBJ1-1 TRBV12-5 CASGLVTGQGNTEAFF
TRBJ1-4 TRBV7-6 CASSERPGFNEKLFF
TRBJ2-5 TRBV11-2 CASSFGQKETQYF
TRBJ1-3 TRBV30 CAWIGTGMRGNTIYF
TRBJ1-1 TRBV18 CASSRFAENTEAFF
TRBJ2-7 TRBV7-9 CASSPPPGDRNYEQYF
TRBJ2-1 TRBV10-2 CASNSGGNEQFF
TRBJ1-5 TRBV19 CASSSTGYSNQPQHF
TRBJ2-4 TRBV10-2 CASSERGNIQYF
TRBJ2-1 TRBV6-5 CASSYGVKPYNEQFF
TRBJ1-2 TRBV5-8 CASSYEGAGGYTF
TRBJ1-2 TRBV6-5 CASIGQRHYGYTF
TRBJ1-5 TRBV7-2 CASSLDIGAALPPQHF
TRBJ1-2 TRBV27 CASSLKGSDYGYTF
TRBJ2-7 TRBV11-2 CASSMSLTYEQYF
TRBJ2-3 TRBV10-3 CAIGRTDTQYF
TRBJ2-1 TRBV19 CASSIWGTSGSNEQFF
TRBJ2-7 TRBV7-2 CASSSGLAGVYEQYF
TRBJ1-2 TRBV7-9 CASSFQTGRINYGYTF
TRBJ2-5 TRBV11-3 CASSKTSGRQETQYF
TRBJ2-3 TRBV10-3 CAISDPGTSVGDTQYF
TRBJ1-2 TRBV9 CASSGGLSVNGYTF
TRBJ2-3 TRBV6-4 CASSPEAGLSTDTQYF
TRBJ1-2 TRBV2 CASSRTMYGYTF
TRBJ2-2 TRBV12-3/TRBV12-4 CASGQITGELFF
TRBJ1-2 TRBV6-4 CASSDRTGGVHGYTF
TRBJ2-6 TRBV6-5 CASSYYSASGANVLTF
TRBJ2-7 TRBV4-3 CASSQDYRGSSYEQYF
TRBJ2-7 TRBV5-1 CASRRAGAAYEQYF